The 12 T cell receptor beta chains in this list originate from one sample, sequenced in a study of blood T cell repertoires in COVID-19. Generated by immunoSEQ multiplex PCR, the TCRdb table keeps only in-frame clones and is missing some. This table holds roughly 180,000 clones, over 70% found once. Input material: peripheral blood. These receptors all come from a woman aged 40 to 50 with COVID-19, enrolled during active disease.

V is TRBV7-2 and J is TRBJ2-3; 7 nucleotides align to TRBD2. CDR3 length: 14 amino acids. The germline V gene encodes CDR1 SGHTA and CDR2 FQGNSA. The junction had 3 bases not matched to a gene; V was cut back by 0 bases and J by 6 bases. DNA of the CDR3: TGTGCCAGCAGCTTAGCGGGAGGGTCGGATACGCAGTATTTT. Protein: CASSLAGGSDTQYF.

The count of this clone is one. The V and J genes are TRBV7-2 and TRBJ1-1; D remains ambiguous. This CDR3 has 12 amino acids. Trimming took off 5 bases at V and 11 bases at J, with 15 bases between the two ends. Germline V gives CDR1 SGHTA, CDR2 FQGNSA. The CDR3 sequence is CASSPSRGSAFF. CDR3 coding DNA: TGTGCCAGCAGCCCCAGTCGGGGTTCCGCTTTCTTT.

This chain uses TRBV10-2 with TRBJ2-5; the match to TRBD1 covers 8 bases. After removal of 3 bases from V and 5 bases from J, the junction contained 5 bases not matched to a gene. CDR3 length: 14 amino acids. Germline CDR1 and CDR2: WSHSY and SAAADI. CDR3 DNA sequence: TGCGCCAGCAGTGAAGGCAGGGGGCCTGAGACCCAGTACTTC. This translates into CASSEGRGPETQYF.

The chain uses TRBV7-9 and TRBJ1-1; D might be TRBD1 (6 bases). CDR3 length equals 17 residues. Germline-derived CDR1 and CDR2 are SEHNR and FQNEAQ (reference sequence). Trimming pared 5 bases from V and 0 bases from J, leaving 19 bases between. The CDR3 here is CASSPARGGGMNTEAFF. As DNA, the CDR3 is TGTGCCAGCAGCCCAGCACGAGGGGGGGGTATGAACACTGAAGCTTTCTTT.

This clone was seen many times. V is TRBV7-3 and J is TRBJ1-2; 9 nucleotides line up with TRBD1. The CDR3 has 13 amino acids. Germline V CDR1 and CDR2: SGHTA, FQGTGA. The ends lost 3 bases at V and 8 bases at J; junction bases unmatched: 4. In DNA form, the CDR3 reads TGTGCCAGCAGCTTCGACGGGACAGGGGGCTACACCTTC. Residues: CASSFDGTGGYTF.

The rearrangement uses TRBV3-1 (or the pseudogene TRBV3-2) and TRBJ2-1, with TRBD1 identical over 9 bases. The CDR3 is 15 residues long. CDR1 is LGHDT, CDR2 YNNKEL, per germline (reference sequence). Losses at the gene ends were 4 bases for V and 8 bases for J; bases not matched to a gene: 9. The DNA for the CDR3 is TGTGCCAGCAGCCGCGGACAGGGGTTCGTCGATGAGCAGTTCTTC. Translation gives CASSRGQGFVDEQFF.

CDR3 amino acids: CASTTGGGSGANVLTF. DNA for the CDR3: TGTGCCAGCACCACGGGGGGTGGGAGTGGGGCCAACGTCCTGACTTTC. V usage is TRBV28 and J usage is TRBJ2-6; 7 bases match TRBD2. This CDR3 region has 16 residues. The germline V gene encodes CDR1 MDHEN and CDR2 SYDVKM. V lost 7 bases and J lost 3; bases outside the gene matches: 9.

The CDR3 here is CASIFSGTPSPYEQYF. CDR3 nucleotide sequence: TGTGCCAGCATTTTTAGCGGGACTCCCTCCCCCTACGAGCAGTACTTC. This chain joins TRBV28 and TRBJ2-7; TRBD2 matches 8 bases. CDR1 MDHEN and CDR2 SYDVKM come from the germline V gene. This CDR3 region has 16 residues. The V and J ends lost 7 bases and 2 bases, in that order; junction bases with no gene match: 13.

The rearrangement uses TRBV5-8 and TRBJ1-5; a possible D gene is TRBD1 (5 bases). V shed 2 bases and J shed 3 bases, with 12 bases lying between them. Germline V gene data show CDR1 as SGHTS and CDR2 as YDEGEE. CDR3 size: 15 residues. This CDR3 reads CASSLTVGANQPQHF. CDR3 coding DNA: TGTGCCAGCAGCTTAACGGTTGGGGCCAATCAGCCCCAGCATTTT.

Only one count was recorded for this clone. The V gene is TRBV6-2 or TRBV6-3, the J gene TRBJ2-2, with TRBD1 identical over 7 bases. Germline-derived CDR1 and CDR2 are MNHEY and SVGEGT. V lost 6 bases, J lost 0 bases, and 7 bases stayed unmatched. The length of the CDR3 is 16 residues. The CDR3 region is CASSPWTGSNTGELFF. The CDR3, as DNA: TGTGCCAGCAGCCCTTGGACAGGCTCGAACACCGGGGAGCTGTTTTTT.

V usage is TRBV5-1 and J usage is TRBJ2-7, with a tentative D call TRBD2 (6 bases). Germline-derived CDR1 and CDR2 are SGHRS and YFSETQ. The CDR3 has 15 amino acids. Between the trimmed V and J ends, which lost 0 bases and 0 bases, there was a span of 10 bases. The CDR3 nucleotides read TGCGCCAGCAGCTTGGCCGCGGGGTACTCCTACGAGCAGTACTTC. Protein product: CASSLAAGYSYEQYF.

The chain is built from TRBV29-1 and TRBJ2-1; 10 bases are a match to TRBD1. The CDR3 sequence is 13 residues long. CDR1 and CDR2 from the germline V gene are SQVTM and ANQGSEA. V lost 4 bases and J lost 7; bases outside the gene matches: 4. CDR3 nucleotide sequence: TGCAGCGTTGTTGTGGACAGGGGGAATGAGCAGTTCTTC. Residues: CSVVVDRGNEQFF.